The rows below give T cell receptor beta chains drawn from one sample of a study of blood T cells in healthy people across ages. TCRdb re-called the 5' RACE reads through MiXCR, storing one row per CDR3 protein. Among around 690,000 distinct CDR3 sequences listed, under 65% were seen once. The specimen sequenced was blood. Every receptor here comes from a man between 60 and 70 years old in good health. CDR3s include the opening cysteine and the closing phenylalanine or tryptophan. The D gene is left open where the match is weak. Only some rows state a clone size, as once, few, many or a class for expanded clones.

CDR3aa: CSAGGQGGYNEQFF; CDR3nt: TGCAGCGCCGGAGGGCAGGGTGGCTACAATGAGCAGTTCTTC; j_gene: TRBJ2-1; d_gene: .; abundance: many; v_gene: TRBV20-1
CDR3aa: CSAPPRRGDTDTQYF; CDR3nt: TGCAGTGCCCCTCCAAGGCGGGGGGACACAGATACGCAGTATTTT; j_gene: TRBJ2-3; d_gene: TRBD2; abundance: .; v_gene: TRBV20-1
CDR3aa: CASNRQATEAFF; CDR3nt: TGTGCCAGCAACAGACAGGCCACTGAAGCTTTCTTT; j_gene: TRBJ1-1; d_gene: .; abundance: .; v_gene: TRBV2
CDR3aa: CASSPRTSFDEQFF; CDR3nt: TGTGCCAGCAGCCCTCGGACTAGCTTCGATGAGCAGTTCTTC; j_gene: TRBJ2-1; d_gene: TRBD2; abundance: .; v_gene: TRBV9
CDR3aa: CATSRGLGDLLAKNIQYF; CDR3nt: TGTGCCACCAGCAGAGGTTTGGGAGACCTTTTAGCCAAAAACATTCAGTACTTC; j_gene: TRBJ2-4; d_gene: .; abundance: .; v_gene: TRBV15
CDR3aa: CASSEQTEAFF; CDR3nt: TGTGCCAGCAGTGAGCAGACTGAAGCTTTCTTT; j_gene: TRBJ1-1; d_gene: .; abundance: .; v_gene: TRBV10-3
CDR3aa: CASSVDPPQETQYF; CDR3nt: TGCGCCAGCAGCGTGGACCCGCCCCAAGAGACCCAGTACTTC; j_gene: TRBJ2-5; d_gene: .; abundance: few; v_gene: TRBV5-1
CDR3aa: CASSQLGADTQYF; CDR3nt: TGCGCCAGCAGCCAATTGGGGGCAGATACGCAGTATTTT; j_gene: TRBJ2-3; d_gene: .; abundance: .; v_gene: TRBV4-1
CDR3aa: CASTYRGQGLYNEQFF; CDR3nt: TGTGCCAGCACATACCGGGGACAGGGCCTATACAATGAGCAGTTCTTC; j_gene: TRBJ2-1; d_gene: TRBD1; abundance: .; v_gene: TRBV6-2/TRBV6-3
CDR3aa: CSAEDPTGVKNIQYF; CDR3nt: TGCAGTGCAGAGGACCCGACAGGAGTTAAAAACATTCAGTACTTC; j_gene: TRBJ2-4; d_gene: .; abundance: few; v_gene: TRBV20-1
CDR3aa: CSVQRGNTEAFF; CDR3nt: TGCAGCGTCCAGCGAGGTAACACTGAAGCTTTCTTT; j_gene: TRBJ1-1; d_gene: .; abundance: .; v_gene: TRBV29-1
CDR3aa: CASSVGIGGTSTDTQYF; CDR3nt: TGTGCCAGCAGCGTAGGGATTGGAGGGACCAGCACAGATACGCAGTATTTT; j_gene: TRBJ2-3; d_gene: .; abundance: .; v_gene: TRBV9
CDR3aa: CASRNYRGDGYTF; CDR3nt: TGTGCCAGCAGAAATTACAGGGGAGATGGCTACACCTTC; j_gene: TRBJ1-2; d_gene: TRBD1; abundance: .; v_gene: TRBV27
CDR3aa: CASSKVGTGTDYGYTF; CDR3nt: .; j_gene: TRBJ1-2; d_gene: .; abundance: .; v_gene: TRBV21-1
CDR3aa: CASTGGYGETQYF; CDR3nt: TGTGCCAGCACCGGGGGGTATGGCGAGACCCAGTACTTC; j_gene: TRBJ2-5; d_gene: TRBD2; abundance: .; v_gene: TRBV2
CDR3aa: CASQREAGGSSYEQYF; CDR3nt: TGTGCCTCCCAGAGAGAAGCGGGGGGTAGCTCCTACGAGCAGTACTTC; j_gene: TRBJ2-7; d_gene: TRBD2; abundance: .; v_gene: TRBV10-3
CDR3aa: CASSGTGSKTQYF; CDR3nt: TGTGCCAGCAGTGGGACAGGGTCCAAGACCCAGTACTTC; j_gene: TRBJ2-5; d_gene: TRBD1; abundance: .; v_gene: TRBV27
CDR3aa: CASRRGTGDGYTF; CDR3nt: TGTGCCAGCAGGCGTGGGACAGGCGATGGCTACACCTTC; j_gene: TRBJ1-2; d_gene: TRBD1; abundance: .; v_gene: TRBV6-5
CDR3aa: CASSGGASRQYF; CDR3nt: TGTGCCAGCAGCGGGGGGGCTTCCCGGCAGTACTTC; j_gene: TRBJ2-7; d_gene: .; abundance: few; v_gene: TRBV9
CDR3aa: CASSPLASRGGYTF; CDR3nt: TGTGCCAGCAGCCCCCTGGCAAGTCGTGGTGGCTACACCTTC; j_gene: TRBJ1-2; d_gene: .; abundance: .; v_gene: TRBV3-1
CDR3aa: CASSARQDNEQFF; CDR3nt: TGTGCCAGCAGTGCTAGGCAGGACAATGAGCAGTTCTTC; j_gene: TRBJ2-1; d_gene: .; abundance: few; v_gene: TRBV6-1
CDR3aa: CAISESMQLAGEQFF; CDR3nt: TGTGCCATCAGTGAGTCGATGCAGCTAGCGGGGGAGCAGTTCTTC; j_gene: TRBJ2-1; d_gene: TRBD2; abundance: .; v_gene: TRBV10-3
CDR3aa: CSASSGGANEQFF; CDR3nt: TGCAGTGCTAGTAGCGGGGGGGCAAACGAGCAGTTCTTC; j_gene: TRBJ2-1; d_gene: TRBD2; abundance: .; v_gene: TRBV20-1
CDR3aa: CASSFGLGETQYF; CDR3nt: TGTGCCAGCAGTTTCGGACTAGGGGAGACCCAGTACTTC; j_gene: TRBJ2-5; d_gene: TRBD2; abundance: few; v_gene: TRBV7-8
CDR3aa: CASSGDPGPYNEQYF; CDR3nt: TGTGCCAGCAGCGGAGACCCAGGACCCTACAATGAGCAGTACTTC; j_gene: TRBJ2-7; d_gene: .; abundance: .; v_gene: TRBV9
CDR3aa: CAISEGQGTEQFF; CDR3nt: TGTGCCATCAGTGAGGGACAGGGGACTGAGCAGTTCTTC; j_gene: TRBJ2-1; d_gene: TRBD1; abundance: few; v_gene: TRBV10-3
CDR3aa: CASSGPGPTSGYTF; CDR3nt: TGTGCCAGCAGTGGGCCGGGACCCACTTCTGGCTACACCTTC; j_gene: TRBJ1-2; d_gene: .; abundance: .; v_gene: TRBV25-1
CDR3aa: CASSLWTSQDTQYF; CDR3nt: TGTGCCAGCAGCCTCTGGACTAGCCAGGATACGCAGTATTTT; j_gene: TRBJ2-3; d_gene: TRBD2; abundance: .; v_gene: TRBV7-8
CDR3aa: CASPTPGHPNYGYTF; CDR3nt: TGTGCCAGTCCTACCCCGGGACACCCTAACTATGGCTACACCTTC; j_gene: TRBJ1-2; d_gene: .; abundance: .; v_gene: TRBV19
CDR3aa: CSARPTVNAEAFF; CDR3nt: TGCAGTGCCCGCCCGACAGTTAACGCTGAAGCTTTCTTT; j_gene: TRBJ1-1; d_gene: .; abundance: .; v_gene: TRBV20-1
CDR3aa: CASSLPTVWGGYTF; CDR3nt: TGTGCCAGCAGTTTACCTACAGTCTGGGGTGGCTACACCTTC; j_gene: TRBJ1-2; d_gene: .; abundance: few; v_gene: TRBV28
CDR3aa: CSALGGGNQPQHF; CDR3nt: TGCAGTGCCCTCGGGGGGGGCAATCAGCCCCAGCATTTT; j_gene: TRBJ1-5; d_gene: .; abundance: .; v_gene: TRBV20-1
CDR3aa: CASSPGLTDALYGYTF; CDR3nt: TGTGCCAGCAGTCCCGGATTGACGGACGCACTATATGGCTACACCTTC; j_gene: TRBJ1-2; d_gene: .; abundance: .; v_gene: TRBV2
CDR3aa: CASSVLGGKTDTQYF; CDR3nt: TGTGCCAGCAGCGTGCTGGGGGGAAAGACAGATACGCAGTATTTT; j_gene: TRBJ2-3; d_gene: .; abundance: few; v_gene: TRBV9
CDR3aa: CASSSGVDRGKGADGYTF; CDR3nt: TGTGCCAGCAGTTCGGGGGTCGACAGGGGGAAAGGGGCGGATGGCTACACCTTC; j_gene: TRBJ1-2; d_gene: TRBD1; abundance: .; v_gene: TRBV12-3/TRBV12-4
CDR3aa: CATYRVMGQETQYF; CDR3nt: TGTGCCACCTACAGAGTAATGGGCCAAGAGACCCAGTACTTC; j_gene: TRBJ2-5; d_gene: .; abundance: once; v_gene: TRBV6-1
CDR3aa: CASRLEGQSTDTQYF; CDR3nt: TGTGCCAGCAGATTGGAGGGTCAGTCCACAGATACGCAGTATTTT; j_gene: TRBJ2-3; d_gene: .; abundance: .; v_gene: TRBV11-2
CDR3aa: CASTPGLARQQETQYF; CDR3nt: TGTGCCAGCACCCCGGGACTAGCCCGGCAACAAGAGACCCAGTACTTC; j_gene: TRBJ2-5; d_gene: TRBD2; abundance: few; v_gene: TRBV6-2/TRBV6-3
CDR3aa: CSPRLAGTYNEQYF; CDR3nt: TGCAGTCCTAGACTAGCGGGGACCTACAATGAGCAGTACTTC; j_gene: TRBJ2-7; d_gene: TRBD2; abundance: once; v_gene: TRBV20-1
CDR3aa: CASSQDGTGGGYGYTF; CDR3nt: TGCGCCAGCAGCCAAGATGGGACAGGGGGCGGCTATGGCTACACCTTC; j_gene: TRBJ1-2; d_gene: TRBD1; abundance: .; v_gene: TRBV4-1
CDR3aa: CASSYHRVGEKLFF; CDR3nt: TGTGCCAGCAGTTACCACAGGGTAGGCGAAAAACTGTTTTTT; j_gene: TRBJ1-4; d_gene: .; abundance: .; v_gene: TRBV6-6
CDR3aa: CSAQGVGNQPQHF; CDR3nt: TGCAGTGCCCAGGGGGTTGGCAATCAGCCCCAGCATTTT; j_gene: TRBJ1-5; d_gene: TRBD1; abundance: .; v_gene: TRBV20-1
CDR3aa: CAGSFYRADGTQYF; CDR3nt: TGTGCCGGCAGCTTCTACCGGGCCGACGGGACCCAGTACTTC; j_gene: TRBJ2-5; d_gene: .; abundance: .; v_gene: TRBV5-4
CDR3aa: CASSLYGWDPVWETQYF; CDR3nt: TGTGCCAGCAGCCTTTACGGCTGGGACCCGGTTTGGGAGACCCAGTACTTC; j_gene: TRBJ2-5; d_gene: .; abundance: .; v_gene: TRBV3-1
CDR3aa: CSVEPGQGPPGYTEAFF; CDR3nt: TGCAGCGTAGAACCGGGACAGGGTCCTCCGGGCTACACTGAAGCTTTCTTT; j_gene: TRBJ1-1; d_gene: TRBD1; abundance: once; v_gene: TRBV29-1
CDR3aa: CASSQDNSQGAYEQYF; CDR3nt: TGCGCCAGCAGCCAAGATAATAGTCAGGGGGCCTACGAGCAGTACTTC; j_gene: TRBJ2-7; d_gene: TRBD1; abundance: many; v_gene: TRBV4-1
CDR3aa: CSAPKRERSEQYF; CDR3nt: TGCAGTGCCCCCAAGCGGGAGAGGAGCGAGCAGTACTTC; j_gene: TRBJ2-7; d_gene: TRBD2; abundance: .; v_gene: TRBV20-1
CDR3aa: CASGPLGTSSYNEQFF; CDR3nt: TGTGCCAGCGGACCCCTAGGGACGAGCTCCTACAATGAGCAGTTCTTC; j_gene: TRBJ2-1; d_gene: .; abundance: few; v_gene: TRBV3-1
CDR3aa: CASSYGPSYYNEQFF; CDR3nt: TGTGCCAGCTCTTACGGGCCAAGTTATTACAATGAGCAGTTCTTC; j_gene: TRBJ2-1; d_gene: .; abundance: .; v_gene: TRBV18
CDR3aa: CASRPDRGAYEQFF; CDR3nt: TGTGCCAGCAGACCGGACAGGGGGGCATATGAGCAGTTCTTC; j_gene: TRBJ2-1; d_gene: TRBD1; abundance: .; v_gene: TRBV6-2/TRBV6-3
CDR3aa: CASSPYGQGTHEQYF; CDR3nt: TGTGCCAGCTCACCATACGGGCAGGGCACCCACGAGCAGTACTTC; j_gene: TRBJ2-7; d_gene: .; abundance: .; v_gene: TRBV18
CDR3aa: CSAPAPNRGSGEQYF; CDR3nt: TGCAGTGCTCCCGCCCCGAACAGGGGGTCTGGGGAGCAGTACTTC; j_gene: TRBJ2-4; d_gene: TRBD1; abundance: .; v_gene: TRBV20-1
CDR3aa: CASSLRVGNEKLFF; CDR3nt: TGTGCCAGCAGTTTAAGGGTTGGTAATGAAAAACTGTTTTTT; j_gene: TRBJ1-4; d_gene: .; abundance: .; v_gene: TRBV12-3/TRBV12-4
CDR3aa: CASSDWKPGTEAFF; CDR3nt: TGTGCCAGCAGTGATTGGAAACCGGGTACTGAAGCTTTCTTT; j_gene: TRBJ1-1; d_gene: .; abundance: .; v_gene: TRBV2
CDR3aa: CSVGIFADEQYF; CDR3nt: TGCAGCGTTGGAATTTTCGCCGATGAGCAGTACTTC; j_gene: TRBJ2-5; d_gene: .; abundance: .; v_gene: TRBV29-1
CDR3aa: CASSEDSRRFDEQFF; CDR3nt: TGTGCCAGCAGCGAGGATAGCCGACGGTTCGATGAGCAGTTCTTC; j_gene: TRBJ2-1; d_gene: .; abundance: .; v_gene: TRBV9
CDR3aa: CASSFGGGASDEQYF; CDR3nt: TGTGCCAGCAGCTTTGGCGGGGGGGCCTCCGATGAGCAGTACTTC; j_gene: TRBJ2-7; d_gene: TRBD2; abundance: .; v_gene: TRBV7-2
CDR3aa: CASRETQTPSTGELFF; CDR3nt: TGCGCCAGCAGGGAAACCCAGACCCCTAGCACCGGGGAGCTGTTTTTT; j_gene: TRBJ2-2; d_gene: .; abundance: .; v_gene: TRBV4-1
CDR3aa: CASSEQGPYNSPLHF; CDR3nt: TGCGCCAGCAGCGAGCAGGGCCCCTATAATTCACCCCTCCACTTT; j_gene: TRBJ1-6; d_gene: .; abundance: few; v_gene: TRBV5-1